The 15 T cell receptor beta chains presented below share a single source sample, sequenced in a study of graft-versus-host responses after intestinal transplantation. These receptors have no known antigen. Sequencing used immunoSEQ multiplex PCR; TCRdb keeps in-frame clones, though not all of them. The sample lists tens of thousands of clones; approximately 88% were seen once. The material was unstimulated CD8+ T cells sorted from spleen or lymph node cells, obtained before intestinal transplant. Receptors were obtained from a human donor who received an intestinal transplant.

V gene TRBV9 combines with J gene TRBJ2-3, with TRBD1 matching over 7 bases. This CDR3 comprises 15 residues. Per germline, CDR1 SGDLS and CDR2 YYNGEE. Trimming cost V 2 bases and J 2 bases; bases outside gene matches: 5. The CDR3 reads CASSVSGTDTDTQYF. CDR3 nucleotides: TGTGCCAGCAGCGTCTCCGGGACAGACACAGATACGCAGTATTTT. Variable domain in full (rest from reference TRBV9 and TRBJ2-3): DSGVTQTPKHLITATGQRVTLRCSPRSGDLSVYWYQQSLDQGLQFLIQYYNGEERAKGNILERFSAQQFPDLHSELNLSSLELGDSALYFCASSVSGTDTDTQYFGPGTRLTVL.

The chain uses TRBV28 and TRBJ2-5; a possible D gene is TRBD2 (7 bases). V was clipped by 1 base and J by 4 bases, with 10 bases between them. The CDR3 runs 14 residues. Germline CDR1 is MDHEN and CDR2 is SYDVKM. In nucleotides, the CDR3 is TGTGCCAGCAGTTTATCCGCGGGGGCAGAGACCCAGTACTTC. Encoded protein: CASSLSAGAETQYF. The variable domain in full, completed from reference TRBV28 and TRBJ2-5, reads DVKVTQSSRYLVKRTGEKVFLECVQDMDHENMFWYRQDPGLGLRLIYFSYDVKMKEKGDIPEGYSVSREKKERFSLILESASTNQTSMYLCASSLSAGAETQYFGPGTRLLVL.

CDR3 in amino acids: CASSIPGETDTQYF. In DNA form, the CDR3 reads TGTGCCAGCAGTATTCCAGGGGAGACAGATACGCAGTATTTT. V gene TRBV28 combines with J gene TRBJ2-3; D might be TRBD1 (6 bases). Per germline, CDR1 MDHEN and CDR2 SYDVKM. V lost 5 bases, J lost 3 bases, and 12 bases lay in between. This CDR3 comprises 14 residues.

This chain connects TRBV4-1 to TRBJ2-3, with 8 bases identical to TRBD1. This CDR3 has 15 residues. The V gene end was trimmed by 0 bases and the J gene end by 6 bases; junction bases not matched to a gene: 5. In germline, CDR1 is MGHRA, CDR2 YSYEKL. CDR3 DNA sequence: TGCGCCAGCAGCCAAGAAGAGCAGGGGGCTGATACGCAGTATTTT. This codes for CASSQEEQGADTQYF.

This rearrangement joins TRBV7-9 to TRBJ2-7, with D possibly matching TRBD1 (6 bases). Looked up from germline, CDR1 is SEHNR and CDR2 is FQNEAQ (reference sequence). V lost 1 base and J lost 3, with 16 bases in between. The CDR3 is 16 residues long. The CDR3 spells CASSLDGQGRFYEQYF. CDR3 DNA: TGTGCCAGCAGCTTAGACGGGCAGGGGCGGTTCTACGAGCAGTACTTC. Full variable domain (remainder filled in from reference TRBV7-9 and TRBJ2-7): DTGVSQNPRHKITKRGQNVTFRCDPISEHNRLYWYRQTLGQGPEFLTYFQNEAQLEKSRLLSDRFSAERPKGSFSTLEIQRTEQGDSAMYLCASSLDGQGRFYEQYFGPGTRLTVT.

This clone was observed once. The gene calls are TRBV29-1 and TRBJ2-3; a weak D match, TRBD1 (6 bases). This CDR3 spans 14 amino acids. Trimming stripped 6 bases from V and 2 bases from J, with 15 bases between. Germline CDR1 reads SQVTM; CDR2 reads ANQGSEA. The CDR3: CSVAQGRHTDTQYF. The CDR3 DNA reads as TGCAGCGTCGCGCAGGGGCGACACACAGATACGCAGTATTTT.

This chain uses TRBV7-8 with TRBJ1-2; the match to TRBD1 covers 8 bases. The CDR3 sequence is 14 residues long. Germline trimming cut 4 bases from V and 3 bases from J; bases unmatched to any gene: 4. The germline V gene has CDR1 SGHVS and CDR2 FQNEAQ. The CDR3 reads CASSSDRADYGYTF. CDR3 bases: TGTGCCAGCAGCTCGGACAGGGCGGACTATGGCTACACCTTC.

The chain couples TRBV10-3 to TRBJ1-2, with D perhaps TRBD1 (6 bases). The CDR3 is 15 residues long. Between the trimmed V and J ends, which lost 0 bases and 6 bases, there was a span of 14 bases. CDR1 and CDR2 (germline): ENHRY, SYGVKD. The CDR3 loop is CAISESTGTYHGYTF. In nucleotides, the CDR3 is TGTGCCATCAGTGAGTCGACGGGGACATACCATGGCTACACCTTC.

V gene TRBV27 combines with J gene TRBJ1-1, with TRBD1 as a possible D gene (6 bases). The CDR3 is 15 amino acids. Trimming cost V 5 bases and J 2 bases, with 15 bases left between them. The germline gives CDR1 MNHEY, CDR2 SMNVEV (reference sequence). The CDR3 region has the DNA TGTGCCAGCAGTCTAAACCAGGGGCCTAACACTGAAGCTTTCTTT. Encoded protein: CASSLNQGPNTEAFF.

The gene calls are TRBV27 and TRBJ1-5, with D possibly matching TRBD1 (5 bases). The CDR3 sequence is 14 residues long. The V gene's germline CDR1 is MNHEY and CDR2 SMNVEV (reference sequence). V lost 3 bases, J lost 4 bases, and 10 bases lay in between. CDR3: CASSLWGLNQPQHF. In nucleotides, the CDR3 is TGTGCCAGCAGTTTGTGGGGACTTAATCAGCCCCAGCATTTT.

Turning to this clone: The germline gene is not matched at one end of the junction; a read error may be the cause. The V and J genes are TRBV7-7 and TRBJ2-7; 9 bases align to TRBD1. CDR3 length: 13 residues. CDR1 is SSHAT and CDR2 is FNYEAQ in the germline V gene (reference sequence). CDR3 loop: CASSSDRGYEQYF. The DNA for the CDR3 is TGTGCTAGCAGCTCAGACAGGGGGTACGAGCAGTACTTC.

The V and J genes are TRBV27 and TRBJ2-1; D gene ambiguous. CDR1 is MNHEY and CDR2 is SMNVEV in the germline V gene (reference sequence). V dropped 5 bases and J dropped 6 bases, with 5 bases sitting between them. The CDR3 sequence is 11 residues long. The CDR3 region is CASSTGNEQFF. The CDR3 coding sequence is TGTGCCAGCAGTACGGGCAATGAGCAGTTCTTC.

The DNA of the CDR3 is TGTGCCAGCAGCCAAGATGGCCTAGCGGGAGCAGCTGGGGAGCTGTTTTTT. Its protein is CASSQDGLAGAAGELFF. This chain uses TRBV4-2 with TRBJ2-2; 10 bases agree with TRBD2. The V gene's germline CDR1 is LGHNA and CDR2 YNFKEQ. J gave up 8 bases and V 0 bases, and 9 bases lay outside the gene matches. CDR3 length: 17 amino acids.

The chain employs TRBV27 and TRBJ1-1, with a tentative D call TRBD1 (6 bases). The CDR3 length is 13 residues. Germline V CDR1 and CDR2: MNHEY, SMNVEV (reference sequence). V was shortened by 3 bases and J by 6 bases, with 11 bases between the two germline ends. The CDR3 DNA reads TGTGCCAGCAGTTTCGGGGCAGGGGCTGAAGCTTTCTTT. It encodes CASSFGAGAEAFF.

The CDR3, as DNA: TGTGCCAGCAGTCCGAGGGCCGGGACCTACAATGAGCAGTTCTTC. The encoded protein is CASSPRAGTYNEQFF. The rearrangement joins TRBV28 to TRBJ2-1; weak D call: TRBD2 (5 bases). V lost 5 bases, J lost 2 bases, and 13 bases lay in between. The CDR3 runs 15 residues. Germline CDR1 MDHEN, CDR2 SYDVKM. Supplemented by reference TRBV28 and TRBJ2-1, the full variable domain reads DVKVTQSSRYLVKRTGEKVFLECVQDMDHENMFWYRQDPGLGLRLIYFSYDVKMKEKGDIPEGYSVSREKKERFSLILESASTNQTSMYLCASSPRAGTYNEQFFGPGTRLTVL.